A selection of T cell receptor beta chains follows, all from one sample in a study of blood T cell repertoires in COVID-19. Sequenced by immunoSEQ multiplex PCR; TCRdb stores in-frame clones only, minus some. The sample gives fewer than 250,000 clones, roughly 85% of which show up once; roughly a tenth is in the top ten. The sequencing sample was made of PBMCs or T cells enriched from blood (not recorded which). The receptors were sampled from a man younger than 40 who had recovered from COVID-19. Both conserved end residues are part of each CDR3. Fields, in order: clone size, V gene, J gene, D gene, CDR3 DNA, CDR3 protein. A D gene is named only where the DNA matches it firmly. Clone size is shown for a subset of rows, as once, few, many or a class of expanded clone.

>.|TRBV4-3|TRBJ1-1|TRBD1
TGCGCCAGCAGCCCTCATGGGACAGGGGGGAACACTGAAGCTTTCTTT
CASSPHGTGGNTEAFF
>.|TRBV5-1|TRBJ1-5|.
TGCGCCAGCAGCTTGGAGGGGCAGGGCGGCCAGCCCCAGCATTTT
CASSLEGQGGQPQHF
>.|TRBV27|TRBJ2-1|.
TGTGCCAGCAGTTTTAATCCAAGCAGGAGGAATGAGCAGTTCTTC
CASSFNPSRRNEQFF
>.|TRBV18|TRBJ1-4|.
TGTGCCAGCTCACCGGGAGATCAAGGAGAAAAACTGTTTTTT
CASSPGDQGEKLFF
>.|TRBV13|TRBJ1-2|TRBD1
TGTGCCAGCAGCTTAAGAGGACAGGATGGCTACACCTTC
CASSLRGQDGYTF
>once|TRBV2|TRBJ2-3|.
TGTGCCAGCGGAGCCCCGGATACGCAGTATTTT
CASGAPDTQYF
>.|TRBV2|TRBJ1-1|.
TGTGCCAGCAGGCGGACAGCGCTGAACACTGAAGCTTTCTTT
CASRRTALNTEAFF
>.|TRBV4-1|TRBJ2-5|.
TGCGCCAGCAGCCAAGGTGTGTCGGAGACCCAGTACTTC
CASSQGVSETQYF
>.|TRBV30|TRBJ1-5|TRBD1
TGTGCCTGGAGTGTACAGGGGGATCAGCCCCAGCATTTT
CAWSVQGDQPQHF
>.|TRBV2|TRBJ2-6|.
TGTGCCAGCATGAGACAGGGAGGTTTTTCTGGGGCCAACGTCCTGACTTTC
CASMRQGGFSGANVLTF
>.|TRBV10-3|TRBJ1-2|TRBD1
TGTGCCATCAGGGGGACAGGGAATTTAAGGGGCTACACCTTC
CAIRGTGNLRGYTF
>.|TRBV7-6|TRBJ1-1|TRBD1
TGTGCCAGCAGCTTAGGAGGGGGACAGCCGAACACTGAAGCTTTCTTT
CASSLGGGQPNTEAFF
>.|TRBV24-1|TRBJ2-3|.
TGTGCCACCAGTGCCCTCGATACGCAGTATTTT
CATSALDTQYF
>.|TRBV9|TRBJ2-3|.
TGTGCCAGCAGCGTAGTCGGGGGTCCTAGCACAGATACGCAGTATTTT
CASSVVGGPSTDTQYF
>.|TRBV19|TRBJ2-3|TRBD2
TGTGCCAGTAGTGTTAGCGGGAGGTCAGATACGCAGTATTTT
CASSVSGRSDTQYF
>.|TRBV10-2|TRBJ1-6|TRBD1
TGCGCCAGCAGTGACAGGGGGCATCAGTCACCCCTCCACTTT
CASSDRGHQSPLHF
>.|TRBV7-2|TRBJ2-7|.
TGTGCCAGCAGCTTCGGCCAGGGTGACGAGCAGTACTTC
CASSFGQGDEQYF
>.|TRBV29-1|TRBJ1-6|TRBD1
TGCAGCGTCTCCGGGACAGCCAATTCACCCCTCCACTTT
CSVSGTANSPLHF
>.|TRBV11-2|TRBJ1-2|TRBD1
TGTGCCAGCAGCTCGGGACAGGGGACCGGCTACACCTTC
CASSSGQGTGYTF